The 12 T cell receptor beta chains presented below share a single source sample, sequenced in a study of Graves' ophthalmopathy and Graves' hyperthyroidism. For repertoire sequencing, the TCR beta CDR3 regions were amplified from RNA transcripts. The library came from an HTBI-primed first-round RT-PCR and a second-round multiplex PCR. TCRdb redid the calling of the multiplex PCR reads with MiXCR, one entry per CDR3 protein. Among around 400,000 distinct CDR3 sequences listed, about 17% were seen once. Material: peripheral blood. The receptors were gathered from a woman under 30 with Graves' ophthalmopathy.

This clonotype was seen many times. The gene calls are TRBV4-2 and TRBJ2-2; 13 bases match TRBD2. The CDR3 runs to 17 residues. With 1 base clipped from V and 6 bases from J, the junction kept 5 bases outside the gene matches. The V gene's germline CDR1 is LGHNA and CDR2 YNFKEQ. As DNA, the CDR3 is TGTGCCAGCAGCCAAGGGACTAGCGGGAGTTTCGCCGGGGAGCTGTTTTTT. It translates to CASSQGTSGSFAGELFF.

J is TRBJ1-6 and V is TRBV28; 9 bases map to TRBD1. The CDR3 runs to 15 residues. J gave up 8 bases and V 2 bases, and 4 bases lay outside the gene matches. Germline loops: CDR1 MDHEN, CDR2 SYDVKM. The CDR3 sequence is CASSLIRTGDSPLHF. CDR3 coding DNA: TGTGCCAGCAGTTTAATTCGGACAGGGGATTCACCCCTCCACTTT.

The V and J genes are TRBV24-1 and TRBJ2-7; D gene ambiguous. CDR3 length: 13 amino acids. CDR1 is KGHDR and CDR2 is SFDVKD in the germline V gene. The germline V and J ends were trimmed by 5 bases and 1 base, with 8 bases remaining between them. CDR3 protein: CATSGYNSYEQYF. CDR3 in DNA: TGTGCCACCAGTGGATACAATTCCTACGAGCAGTACTTC.

The chain has TRBV12-3 or TRBV12-4 and TRBJ2-5; 7 bases align to TRBD1. The CDR3 consists of 14 residues. The V gene end was trimmed by 1 base and the J gene end by 5 bases; junction bases not matched to a gene: 4. CDR3 amino acids: CASSLVDRAETQYF. The CDR3 nucleotides are TGTGCCAGCAGTTTAGTTGACAGGGCTGAGACCCAGTACTTC.

J is TRBJ2-5 and V is TRBV29-1; weak D call: TRBD1 (8 bases). The CDR3 contains 13 residues. The V end lost 5 bases, the J end lost 7 bases, and 17 bases lay between the germline ends. The germline CDR1 and CDR2 sequences are SQVTM and ANQGSEA. The CDR3: CSVTGTGLGTQYF. The CDR3 DNA follows: TGCAGCGTTACCGGGACAGGACTAGGGACCCAGTACTTC.

This clonotype was counted many times. The chain couples TRBV30 to TRBJ1-2; possible D gene TRBD1, 6 bases. CDR1 is GTSNPN and CDR2 is SVGIG in the germline V gene (reference sequence). CDR3 length: 13 residues. V lost 0 bases to trimming and J lost 6 bases, with 11 bases between them. Here the CDR3 reads CAWSVTGAHGYTF. The DNA for the CDR3 is TGTGCCTGGAGTGTAACGGGGGCCCATGGCTACACCTTC.

This clonotype occurred many times. The genes are TRBV15 and TRBJ1-5, with 7 bases aligning to TRBD1. J was trimmed by 3 bases and V by 8 bases; bases with no gene match: 7. This CDR3 spans 14 amino acids. The germline gives CDR1 LNHNV, CDR2 YYDKDF (reference sequence). CDR3: CATEAGQTNQPQHF. CDR3 DNA sequence: TGTGCCACCGAAGCGGGACAGACCAATCAGCCCCAGCATTTT.

This clonotype appeared once. The chain uses TRBV29-1 and TRBJ1-1, with a tentative D call TRBD1 (5 bases). The CDR3 runs 12 residues. Germline V CDR1 and CDR2: SQVTM, ANQGSEA. V was clipped by 6 bases and J by 0 bases, with 8 bases between them. The CDR3 loop reads CSVGGMNTEAFF. DNA for the CDR3: TGCAGCGTCGGGGGTATGAACACTGAAGCTTTCTTT.

Many counts were recorded for this clonotype. The chain carries TRBV5-1 and TRBJ1-1, with D hard to call. CDR3 length: 14 amino acids. Germline CDR1 SGHRS, CDR2 YFSETQ. Trimming removed 4 bases from V and 4 bases from J, with 14 bases in between. The chain's CDR3 is CASSRALEGTEAFF. DNA for the CDR3: TGCGCCAGCAGCCGGGCCTTAGAAGGCACTGAAGCTTTCTTT.

Ten or more counts support this clonotype. This sequence joins TRBV6-1 and TRBJ1-5; D unclear. The ends were cut back, 6 bases at V and 7 bases at J, with 7 bases in the middle. Germline assignment: CDR1 MNHNS and CDR2 SASEGT. The CDR3 is made up of 11 amino acids. The CDR3, as DNA: TGTGCCAGCAGCGCAGGACAGCCCCAGCATTTT. Amino acid sequence: CASSAGQPQHF.

This clonotype was detected many times. This chain uses TRBV9 with TRBJ1-5, with 8 bases lining up with TRBD1. CDR1 is SGDLS, CDR2 YYNGEE, per germline. The ends lost 0 bases at V and 5 bases at J; junction bases unmatched: 1. The length of the CDR3 is 14 residues. For the CDR3, the DNA is TGTGCCAGCAGCGTAGGGGACAGGCATCAGCCCCAGCATTTT. It translates to CASSVGDRHQPQHF. Full variable domain (missing parts from reference TRBV9 and TRBJ1-5): DSGVTQTPKHLITATGQRVTLRCSPRSGDLSVYWYQQSLDQGLQFLIQYYNGEERAKGNILERFSAQQFPDLHSELNLSSLELGDSALYFCASSVGDRHQPQHFGDGTRLSIL.

This clonotype appeared many times. The chain joins TRBV7-2 to TRBJ1-2; D is uncertain. Per germline, CDR1 SGHTA and CDR2 FQGNSA. The ends were cut back, 5 bases at V and 6 bases at J, with 19 bases in the middle. CDR3 length: 15 amino acids. The CDR3 DNA is TGTGCCAGCAGCGAGAGGGCGGGAACTGGGAATGGCTACACCTTC. Amino acid sequence: CASSERAGTGNGYTF.